Shown below are 25 T cell receptor beta chains from a single sample sequenced in a study of T cells after yellow fever vaccination. TCRdb ran MiXCR on the 5' RACE reads and lists one entry per CDR3 protein. The sample yields some 120,000 distinct CDR3 sequences, around 15% seen once. Sequences were derived from CD8+ T cells sorted from PBMCs, sampled 5 days after the yellow fever booster vaccination. These receptors were taken from a man between 18 and 35 years old who received the YFV17D yellow fever vaccine.

This clonotype was observed a few times. This sequence joins TRBV9 and TRBJ2-7; D ambiguous. CDR1 is SGDLS and CDR2 is YYNGEE in the germline V gene. V gave up 0 bases and J gave up 2 bases, with 9 bases separating them. The CDR3 is 14 residues long. CDR3 nucleotide sequence: TGTGCCAGCAGCGTAGCTCCCAATACCTACGAGCAGTACTTC. Translating it yields CASSVAPNTYEQYF.

This clonotype showed up just a few times. The chain uses TRBV5-1 and TRBJ1-1; D might be TRBD1 (5 bases). V was cut by 3 bases and J by 8 bases, with 17 bases left in between. CDR3 length equals 14 residues. Germline CDR1 reads SGHRS; CDR2 reads YFSETQ. The CDR3 region is CASSSPGPRKEAFF. In DNA, the CDR3 is TGCGCCAGCAGCTCCCCGGGACCCCGGAAGGAAGCTTTCTTT.

This clonotype was counted between two and nine times. The rearrangement uses TRBV12-3 or TRBV12-4 and TRBJ2-7; D possibly corresponds to TRBD1 (5 bases). The CDR3 is 12 residues long. Trimming took off 7 bases at V and 7 bases at J, with 14 bases between the two ends. As DNA, the CDR3 is TGTGCCAGCAAGCAGGGAAGTCCGGAGCAGTACTTC. Translating gives CASKQGSPEQYF.

This clonotype was recorded a few times. V is TRBV7-9 and J is TRBJ2-1; possible D gene TRBD1, 6 bases. The V end lost 4 bases, the J end lost 9 bases, and 22 bases lay between the germline ends. This CDR3 is built from 16 residues. The germline CDR1 and CDR2 sequences are SEHNR and FQNEAQ (reference sequence). CDR3: CASSWAGDTTLAEQFF. The CDR3 region has the DNA TGTGCCAGCAGCTGGGCTGGGGACACGACCTTGGCTGAGCAGTTCTTC.

The chain links TRBV7-8 to TRBJ2-3, with TRBD2 matching 10 bases. The CDR3 is 18 amino acids. J gave up 5 bases and V 1 base, and 12 bases lay outside the gene matches. Looked up from germline, CDR1 is SGHVS and CDR2 is FQNEAQ. The CDR3 DNA sequence: TGTGCCAGCAGCTTAGATAGGTCGAGCGGGGGGGCAAGAGATACGCAGTATTTT. This translates into CASSLDRSSGGARDTQYF. Using reference TRBV7-8 and TRBJ2-3 for the parts outside the CDR3, the full variable domain is GAGVSQSPRYKVAKRGQDVALRCDPISGHVSLFWYQQALGQGPEFLTYFQNEAQLDKSGLPSDRFFAERPEGSVSTLKIQRTQQEDSAVYLCASSLDRSSGGARDTQYFGPGTRLTVL.

The V gene is TRBV11-2, the J gene TRBJ2-7; the D is unclear. The CDR3 is 14 amino acids. Germline V gene lookup returns CDR1 SGHAT and CDR2 FQNNGV. The CDR3 DNA is TGTGACAGCAGCTTAGCTGCTAACTCCTACGAGCAGTACGTC. Translated, it gives CDSSLAANSYEQYV.

V is TRBV9 and J is TRBJ2-3; 7 nucleotides match TRBD1. V lost 3 bases to trimming and J lost 1 base; unmatched junction nucleotides: 5. The CDR3 length is 15 residues. CDR1 and CDR2 from the germline V gene are SGDLS and YYNGEE. The CDR3 DNA reads TGTGCCAGCAGCGGTCGAGGGGGCGGCACAGATACGCAGTATTTT. Translating gives CASSGRGGGTDTQYF.

This clonotype was detected a few times. This rearrangement joins TRBV7-8 to TRBJ1-2; tentatively, D is TRBD1 (5 bases). Per germline, CDR1 SGHVS and CDR2 FQNEAQ. Trimming removed 1 base at V and 2 bases at J, with 11 bases between. The CDR3 runs 15 residues. CDR3 sequence (DNA): TGTGCCAGCAGCTTAGTTGCGGGGGTCAACTATGGCTACACCTTC. Translating gives CASSLVAGVNYGYTF.

The chain uses TRBV12-3 or TRBV12-4 and TRBJ1-2, with D tentatively TRBD1 (5 bases). V was clipped by 6 bases and J by 4 bases, with 12 bases between them. The CDR3 is made up of 13 amino acids. This chain's CDR3 is CASSSGTAYGYTF. The CDR3 DNA reads as TGTGCCAGCAGCTCCGGGACCGCCTATGGCTACACCTTC.

This clonotype was observed a handful of times. The chain has TRBV12-3 or TRBV12-4 and TRBJ2-5; 7 bases are shared with TRBD1. This CDR3 is 15 amino acids long. V shed 5 bases, J shed 1 base, and the junction held 7 bases outside the gene matches. The CDR3 nucleotides are TGTGCCAGCAGTCTAACGGACAGGCCCCAAGAGACCCAGTACTTC. As protein: CASSLTDRPQETQYF.

This clonotype occurred a few times. The rearrangement uses TRBV6-6 and TRBJ1-4; maybe TRBD1 (5 bases). CDR1 is MNHNY and CDR2 is SVGAGI in the germline V gene (reference sequence). V dropped 7 bases and J dropped 5 bases, with 17 bases sitting between them. The CDR3 is made up of 15 amino acids. The CDR3 DNA sequence: TGTGCCAGCACCCGGACACGAGTGGGAAATGAAAAACTGTTTTTT. Amino acids: CASTRTRVGNEKLFF.

The CDR3 is CASQEGGHEQFF. The DNA for the CDR3 is TGTGCCAGCCAAGAGGGGGGCCATGAGCAGTTCTTC. V usage is TRBV6-1 and J usage is TRBJ2-1; D is possibly TRBD1 or TRBD2 (6 bases each). V shed 8 bases and J shed 8 bases, with 13 bases lying between them. The CDR3 contains 12 residues. Germline values: CDR1 MNHNS, CDR2 SASEGT.

This clonotype was seen a handful of times. V is TRBV15 and J is TRBJ2-6; the match to TRBD1 covers 7 bases. Germline V CDR1 and CDR2: LNHNV, YYDKDF (reference sequence). The CDR3 consists of 15 residues. V was pared by 3 bases and J by 1 base, with 0 bases of the junction left unmatched. DNA for the CDR3: TGTGCCACCAGCAGGGACAGGTCTGGGGCCAACGTCCTGACTTTC. It is translated as CATSRDRSGANVLTF.

The table lists this clonotype with a count of one. This rearrangement joins TRBV28 to TRBJ2-7, with D perhaps TRBD2 (5 bases). The ends were cut back, 5 bases at V and 7 bases at J, with 18 bases in the middle. The CDR3 spans 14 residues. Per the germline V gene, CDR1 is MDHEN and CDR2 is SYDVKM. The CDR3 loop reads CASSPDSRTGEQYV. The CDR3 bases are TGTGCCAGCAGTCCCGACTCCAGGACTGGTGAGCAGTACGTC.

This chain links TRBV20-1 with TRBJ2-2; 9 nucleotides line up with TRBD2. This CDR3 is 15 amino acids long. The ends lost 6 bases at V and 3 bases at J; junction bases unmatched: 8. CDR1 DFQATT and CDR2 SNEGSKA come from the germline V gene (reference sequence). DNA of the CDR3: TGCAGTGCCCGGGCCCTAGCGGGACACACCGGGGAGCTGTTTTTT. Its translation is CSARALAGHTGELFF.

CDR3: CASSSTEGRDGYTF. DNA for the CDR3: TGTGCCAGCAGCTCGACAGAAGGAAGGGATGGCTACACCTTC. J is TRBJ1-2 and V is TRBV5-4; possible D gene TRBD1, 5 bases. This CDR3 is 14 amino acids long. Trimming cost V 3 bases and J 6 bases, with 15 bases left between them. Per germline, CDR1 SGHNT and CDR2 YYREEE (reference sequence). Looking up the rest from reference TRBV5-4 and TRBJ1-2 gives the full variable domain: ETGVTQSPTHLIKTRGQQVTLRCSSQSGHNTVSWYQQALGQGPQFIFQYYREEENGRGNFPPRFSGLQFPNYSSELNVNALELDDSALYLCASSSTEGRDGYTFGSGTRLTVV.

The table lists this clonotype with a few counts. The rearrangement links TRBV9 to TRBJ1-3; no reliable D call. Germline values: CDR1 SGDLS, CDR2 YYNGEE. The V end was cut by 3 bases, the J end by 0 bases, with 13 bases between. The length of the CDR3 is 16 residues. Written as DNA, the CDR3 is TGTGCCAGCAGCGAGTTTAGGTTAGCCTCTGGAAACACCATATATTTT. Its protein is CASSEFRLASGNTIYF.

This clonotype was seen a handful of times. This chain links TRBV27 with TRBJ2-2; D remains unclear. CDR1 and CDR2 (germline): MNHEY, SMNVEV (reference sequence). The CDR3 is made up of 12 amino acids. The V end was cut by 6 bases, the J end by 9 bases, with 11 bases between. The CDR3 here is CASSPSGRELFF. The CDR3 nucleotides read TGTGCCAGCAGCCCATCCGGTCGGGAGCTGTTTTTT.

This chain connects TRBV4-1 to TRBJ2-2; D unclear. Germline loops: CDR1 MGHRA, CDR2 YSYEKL. The CDR3 totals 16 residues. The V and J ends lost 4 bases and 3 bases respectively, with 15 bases between them. Written as DNA, the CDR3 is TGCGCCAGCAGCCGTCCGATGGTCGGAGACACCGGGGAGCTGTTTTTT. This codes for CASSRPMVGDTGELFF.

The CDR3 here is CASAPRATYEQYF. As DNA, the CDR3 is TGTGCCAGCGCTCCAAGGGCCACCTACGAGCAGTACTTC. The genes are TRBV27 and TRBJ2-7; D uncertain. CDR1 MNHEY and CDR2 SMNVEV come from the germline V gene (reference sequence). V dropped 8 bases and J dropped 2 bases, with 13 bases sitting between them. The CDR3 covers 13 residues.

This clonotype has a count of ten or more. The chain employs TRBV3-1 and TRBJ2-1, with 7 bases lining up with TRBD2. Losses at the gene ends were 1 base for V and 5 bases for J; bases not matched to a gene: 2. Germline CDR1 reads LGHDT; CDR2 reads YNNKEL (reference sequence). The CDR3 has 14 amino acids. The DNA for the CDR3 is TGTGCCAGCAGCCAAGCCGGACTAGACAATGAGCAGTTCTTC. Its translation: CASSQAGLDNEQFF.

There are a few counts of this clonotype. CDR3 amino acids: CASSRVHMRPEGTF. The CDR3 DNA reads TGTGCCAGCAGCCGAGTCCACATGCGACCTGAGGGGACCTTC. The chain has TRBV28 and TRBJ1-2, with D perhaps TRBD1 (5 bases). The V end was cut by 6 bases, the J end by 14 bases, with 25 bases between. Germline assignment: CDR1 MDHEN and CDR2 SYDVKM. The length of the CDR3 is 14 residues.

This sequence joins TRBV7-2 and TRBJ2-3, with D tentatively TRBD2 (6 bases). The CDR3 covers 21 residues. Germline CDR1 SGHTA, CDR2 FQGNSA. Trimming stripped 1 base from V and 1 base from J, with 27 bases between. CDR3 sequence: CASSLDRDTPRGGAGTDTQYF. CDR3 bases: TGTGCCAGCAGCTTAGACCGCGACACTCCACGGGGCGGGGCGGGCACAGATACGCAGTATTTT.

The CDR3 spells CATLASLRGNTIYF. Here the CDR3 DNA reads TGTGCCACCCTAGCGTCGTTGCGGGGAAACACCATATATTTT. The rearrangement joins TRBV6-5 to TRBJ1-3; D not certain. V shed 10 bases and J shed 4 bases, with 17 bases lying between them. The V gene's germline CDR1 is MNHEY and CDR2 SVGAGI. CDR3 length equals 14 residues.

The chain has TRBV5-1 and TRBJ2-5, with D uncertain. This CDR3 is built from 14 residues. Trimming took off 1 base at V and 1 base at J, with 8 bases between the two ends. Germline loops: CDR1 SGHRS, CDR2 YFSETQ. The CDR3 DNA reads as TGCGCCAGCAGCTTGTGGCAGATCCAAGAGACCCAGTACTTC. Encoded protein: CASSLWQIQETQYF.